What follows is one T cell receptor (beta chain) and its context. Its matching antigen is unknown. The entry originates in a study of T cell responses to AZD1222 COVID-19 vaccine. Study-level results: Every sample of the repertoires postdated the peak T cell response. Clonal diversity may have been underestimated, and the donors were mostly white British, with more females than males. Nearly half of spike-specific TCRs reportedly target unmutated variant regions.

Some clones are missing from TCRdb's copy, which holds only in-frame ones; the method was immunoSEQ multiplex PCR. The table lists tens of thousands of clones, 75% to 95% of them singletons, with 6.3% in the top ten. Germline values: CDR1 LGHDT, CDR2 YNNKEL (reference sequence). The V and J ends lost 2 bases and 2 bases respectively, with 2 bases between them. The CDR3 runs 12 residues. The chain has TRBV3-1 (or the pseudogene TRBV3-2) and TRBJ2-3; D gene unclear. The clonotype comes from an adult who received the MenACWY meningococcal vaccine as a control. The source was peripheral blood, collected 28 days after the second dose of the MenACWY control vaccine. CDR3 coding DNA: TGTGCCAGCAGCCAAAACACAGATACGCAGTATTTT. As protein: CASSQNTDTQYF.